This T cell receptor beta chain originates from a study of shared T cell receptors in the human thymus. CDR3 size: 14 residues. V lost 7 bases to trimming and J lost 4 bases; unmatched junction nucleotides: 9. CDR1 is MDHEN and CDR2 is SYDVKM in the germline V gene. The repertoire was sequenced with immunoSEQ multiplex PCR; TCRdb's copy has only in-frame clones and lacks some. The sample lists about 660,000 clones, around nine tenths occurring once. The same specimen was also included in a second study, on human thymus T cells. That source reports: Immunologically healthy infants in Finland undergoing congenital heart defect surgery were the donors. The thymus tissue came from resections taken during corrective heart surgery. Blood and thymic repertoires both appeared biased in V and J gene usage. Related research has reported that thymic repertoires overlap highly among unrelated individuals.

This TCR was sampled from a boy younger than two with a congenital heart defect. Material for sequencing was thymocytes. The rearrangement joins TRBV28 to TRBJ1-1, with 7 nucleotides matching TRBD1. The CDR3 DNA is TGTGCCAGCACCAAACCCGGGACAGCCACTGAAGCTTTCTTT. Residues: CASTKPGTATEAFF.